The rows below give T cell receptor beta chains drawn from one sample of a study of PD-L1 blockade in urothelial cancer. Generated by immunoSEQ multiplex PCR, the TCRdb table keeps only in-frame clones and is missing some. The sample contains around 51,000 clones, approximately 86% of which appear only once. The material sequenced was PBMCs, taken around atezolizumab (anti-PD-L1) treatment. These receptors were collected from a man between 60 and 70 years old with urothelial cancer. CDR3s include the opening cysteine and the closing phenylalanine or tryptophan. The order of the fields is J gene, V gene, clone size, D gene, CDR3 DNA, CDR3 protein. D genes are given only for firm matches. Clone size is not always given. Where it is, it says once, few, many or a class for expanded clones.

j_gene: TRBJ2-1
v_gene: TRBV10-1
abundance: NA
d_gene: NA
CDR3nt: TGCGCCAGCAGCAGGGACTTGAGCTCCTACAATGAGCAGTTCTTC
CDR3aa: CASSRDLSSYNEQFF

j_gene: TRBJ2-7
v_gene: TRBV4-2
abundance: NA
d_gene: NA
CDR3nt: TGTGCCAGCAGCCAAGACCCAGGCTACTCCTACGAGCAGTACTTC
CDR3aa: CASSQDPGYSYEQYF

j_gene: TRBJ2-2
v_gene: TRBV29-1
abundance: NA
d_gene: NA
CDR3nt: TGCAGCGTTGACAGGGGAATGAACACCGGGGAGCTGTTTTTT
CDR3aa: CSVDRGMNTGELFF

j_gene: TRBJ2-5
v_gene: TRBV5-1
abundance: once
d_gene: NA
CDR3nt: TGCGCCAGCAGCGGGGGGGGCGGATCCGGGGAGACCCAGTACTTC
CDR3aa: CASSGGGGSGETQYF

j_gene: TRBJ2-5
v_gene: TRBV5-1
abundance: NA
d_gene: NA
CDR3nt: TGCGCCAGCGGTCCCGGTGAGACCCAGTACTTC
CDR3aa: CASGPGETQYF

j_gene: TRBJ1-6
v_gene: TRBV5-1
abundance: NA
d_gene: NA
CDR3nt: TGCGCCAGCAGCTTGGTCTGGGGGCGCGCCTATAATTCACCCCTCCACTTT
CDR3aa: CASSLVWGRAYNSPLHF

j_gene: TRBJ1-2
v_gene: TRBV28
abundance: NA
d_gene: NA
CDR3nt: TGTGCCAGCAGTTCCCAGGGGCTCTTTAACTATGGCTACACCTTC
CDR3aa: CASSSQGLFNYGYTF

j_gene: TRBJ2-2
v_gene: TRBV2
abundance: few
d_gene: NA
CDR3nt: TGTGCCAGCAGTGTTACACCAACCGGGGAGCTGTTTTTT
CDR3aa: CASSVTPTGELFF

j_gene: TRBJ2-2
v_gene: TRBV6-5
abundance: NA
d_gene: NA
CDR3nt: TGTGCCAGCAGTTACTGGGGGCCCCCGAACACCGGGGAGCTGTTTTTT
CDR3aa: CASSYWGPPNTGELFF

j_gene: TRBJ1-2
v_gene: TRBV7-9
abundance: NA
d_gene: NA
CDR3nt: TGTGCCAGCAGCCCCAGCGACGCGGGGGGCTACACCTTC
CDR3aa: CASSPSDAGGYTF

j_gene: TRBJ1-1
v_gene: TRBV5-1
abundance: NA
d_gene: NA
CDR3nt: TGCGCCAGCAGCTTGGTGGGGCAGTCCTTGGTAGCTTTCTTT
CDR3aa: CASSLVGQSLVAFF

j_gene: TRBJ1-2
v_gene: TRBV6-5
abundance: NA
d_gene: TRBD1
CDR3nt: TGTGCCAGCAGTTACTCCCGACAGGGAGGATCCTATGGCTACACCTTC
CDR3aa: CASSYSRQGGSYGYTF

j_gene: TRBJ1-5
v_gene: TRBV19
abundance: NA
d_gene: TRBD1
CDR3nt: TGTGCCAGTCAAACAGGGGGCCATCAGCCCCAGCATTTT
CDR3aa: CASQTGGHQPQHF

j_gene: TRBJ2-1
v_gene: TRBV5-4
abundance: NA
d_gene: NA
CDR3nt: TGTGCCAGCAGCTTGGATTTTTTGGACATGACTTACAATGAGCAGTTCTTC
CDR3aa: CASSLDFLDMTYNEQFF

j_gene: TRBJ2-1
v_gene: TRBV19
abundance: NA
d_gene: TRBD1
CDR3nt: TGTGCCAGCAGGGGAACAGGGGGGTACAATGAGCAGTTCTTC
CDR3aa: CASRGTGGYNEQFF

j_gene: TRBJ1-1
v_gene: TRBV9
abundance: once
d_gene: NA
CDR3nt: TGTGCCAGCAGCCGATCACTACAGGGAGAAACTGAAGCTTTCTTT
CDR3aa: CASSRSLQGETEAFF

j_gene: TRBJ1-2
v_gene: TRBV2
abundance: NA
d_gene: NA
CDR3nt: TGTGCCAGCAGTAGCGCGGAGAACTATGGCTACACCTTC
CDR3aa: CASSSAENYGYTF

j_gene: TRBJ2-7
v_gene: TRBV9
abundance: NA
d_gene: TRBD2
CDR3nt: TGTGCCAGCAGCGTCTTCGGGGGGGCAGGCTCCTACGAGCAGTACTTC
CDR3aa: CASSVFGGAGSYEQYF

j_gene: TRBJ2-3
v_gene: TRBV27
abundance: once
d_gene: TRBD1
CDR3nt: TGTGCCAGCAGTCCCCCGACAGGGCGTAACACAGATACGCAGTATTTT
CDR3aa: CASSPPTGRNTDTQYF

j_gene: TRBJ2-7
v_gene: TRBV10-1
abundance: NA
d_gene: TRBD1
CDR3nt: TGCGCCAGCAGGCCGACCGGGACAGGTTGCGAGCAGTACTTC
CDR3aa: CASRPTGTGCEQYF

j_gene: TRBJ2-6
v_gene: TRBV7-3
abundance: once
d_gene: NA
CDR3nt: TGTGCCAGCAGCTTATCGGCCCATTCCAGGGGTTCTGGGGCCAACGTCCTGACTTTC
CDR3aa: CASSLSAHSRGSGANVLTF

j_gene: TRBJ1-3
v_gene: TRBV19
abundance: NA
d_gene: TRBD1
CDR3nt: TGTGCCAGTAGTAACCCCCGCCGGGACAGGAGAAACACCATATATTTT
CDR3aa: CASSNPRRDRRNTIYF

j_gene: TRBJ1-2
v_gene: TRBV28
abundance: NA
d_gene: TRBD1
CDR3nt: TGTGCCAGCAGTTCAGGGACAGGGATCTATGGCTACACCTTC
CDR3aa: CASSSGTGIYGYTF

j_gene: TRBJ1-6
v_gene: TRBV30
abundance: once
d_gene: NA
CDR3nt: TGTGCCTGGAGTGTAGGACCGGAGGGGAGACTCTCACCCCTCCACTTT
CDR3aa: CAWSVGPEGRLSPLHF

j_gene: TRBJ1-5
v_gene: TRBV6-6
abundance: few
d_gene: NA
CDR3nt: TGTGCCAGCAGTTACGAGGCAGGGGACAATCAGCCCCAGCATTTT
CDR3aa: CASSYEAGDNQPQHF

j_gene: TRBJ1-1
v_gene: TRBV30
abundance: few
d_gene: NA
CDR3nt: TGTGCCTGGAGTCCCTTCGAGACTGAAGCTTTCTTT
CDR3aa: CAWSPFETEAFF

j_gene: TRBJ2-5
v_gene: TRBV6-5
abundance: NA
d_gene: NA
CDR3nt: TGTGCCAGCAGTTACCAACACGCGGGGGCAGAGACCCAGTACTTC
CDR3aa: CASSYQHAGAETQYF

j_gene: TRBJ2-5
v_gene: TRBV13
abundance: NA
d_gene: TRBD2
CDR3nt: TGTGCCAGCAGCTTGACCGGGACTAGCGGAAACCAAGAGACCCAGTACTTC
CDR3aa: CASSLTGTSGNQETQYF

j_gene: TRBJ2-7
v_gene: TRBV5-4
abundance: NA
d_gene: TRBD1
CDR3nt: TGTGCCAGCAGCCTGACTCTGGACAGGGGGCGCCGCGAGCAGTACTTC
CDR3aa: CASSLTLDRGRREQYF

j_gene: TRBJ1-1
v_gene: TRBV5-5
abundance: NA
d_gene: TRBD1
CDR3nt: TGTGCCAGCAGCCACCGGGACAGTTACCTGAACACTGAAGCTTTCTTT
CDR3aa: CASSHRDSYLNTEAFF

j_gene: TRBJ2-7
v_gene: TRBV9
abundance: NA
d_gene: TRBD2
CDR3nt: TGTGCCAGCAGCGAGAGGGGAGCGGGAGGTTTTTCCTACGAGCAGTACTTC
CDR3aa: CASSERGAGGFSYEQYF

j_gene: TRBJ2-5
v_gene: TRBV7-2
abundance: NA
d_gene: NA
CDR3nt: TGTGCCAGCAGCTTAGGGGCTTGGGAGACCCAGTACTTC
CDR3aa: CASSLGAWETQYF

j_gene: TRBJ2-1
v_gene: TRBV19
abundance: NA
d_gene: NA
CDR3nt: TGTGCCAGTAGCCGGGAAGAGGCCTCCTACAATGAGCAGTTCTTC
CDR3aa: CASSREEASYNEQFF

j_gene: TRBJ2-7
v_gene: TRBV7-8
abundance: NA
d_gene: NA
CDR3nt: TGTGCCAGCAGCTTATGGAGAGCCTACGAGCAGTACTTC
CDR3aa: CASSLWRAYEQYF

j_gene: TRBJ1-1
v_gene: TRBV7-4
abundance: few
d_gene: NA
CDR3nt: TGTGCCAGCAGCGCCTCGGGTTCTGAAGCTTTCTTT
CDR3aa: CASSASGSEAFF

j_gene: TRBJ1-4
v_gene: TRBV9
abundance: NA
d_gene: TRBD1
CDR3nt: TGTGCCAGCAGCGCCGGCCGGGACAGGAATGAAAAACTGTTTTTT
CDR3aa: CASSAGRDRNEKLFF